This T cell receptor beta chain is drawn from a study of T cell clones after liver transplantation. In the study overall: At least one year of complete immunosuppression withdrawal without enzymes over twice normal defined tolerance.

Study-wide findings and caveats: Rather than being deleted, graft donor-reactive T cells may have moved into the graft.

Assay used: immunoSEQ multiplex PCR; TCRdb lists only in-frame clones, some missing. This table holds 35,000 to 45,000 clones, 70% to 90% found once. CDR3 length equals 14 residues. Looked up from germline, CDR1 is SGHAT and CDR2 is FQDESV (reference sequence). The ends were cut back, 3 bases at V and 7 bases at J, with 12 bases in the middle. Of note for this clone: Its antigen is unidentified.

The specimen comprised CD4+ T cells from blood, sampled 24 months after liver transplant. This chain connects TRBV11-1 to TRBJ1-4; D remains unclear. This TCR derives from a human patient who received a liver transplant. The graft donor may account for some of the T cells. In nucleotides, the CDR3 is TGTGCCAGCAGCTTGTCGGGGAGACGTGAAAAACTGTTTTTT. Its translation is CASSLSGRREKLFF. Using reference TRBV11-1 and TRBJ1-4 for the parts outside the CDR3, the full variable domain is EAEVAQSPRYKITEKSQAVAFWCDPISGHATLYWYRQILGQGPELLVQFQDESVVDDSQLPKDRFSAERLKGVDSTLKIQPAELGDSAMYLCASSLSGRREKLFFGSGTQLSVL.